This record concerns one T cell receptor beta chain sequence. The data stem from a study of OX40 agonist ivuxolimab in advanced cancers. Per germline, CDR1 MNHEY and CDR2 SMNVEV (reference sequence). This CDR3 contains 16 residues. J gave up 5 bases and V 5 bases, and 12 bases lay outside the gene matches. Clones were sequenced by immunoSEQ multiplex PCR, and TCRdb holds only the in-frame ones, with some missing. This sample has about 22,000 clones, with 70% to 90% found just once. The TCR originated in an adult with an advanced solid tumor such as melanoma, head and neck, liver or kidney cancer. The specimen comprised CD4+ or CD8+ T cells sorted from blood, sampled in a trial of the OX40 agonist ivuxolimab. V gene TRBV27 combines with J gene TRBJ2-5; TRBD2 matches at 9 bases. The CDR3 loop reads CASSPQREEPSETQYF. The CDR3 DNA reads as TGTGCCAGCAGTCCCCAGCGGGAGGAGCCCTCGGAGACCCAGTACTTC.